Sequencing of this TCR beta chain was carried out in a study of blood T cell repertoires in COVID-19. Germline CDR1 and CDR2: MNHEY and SVGAGI. This CDR3 spans 15 amino acids. Trimming removed 4 bases from V and 1 base from J, with 13 bases in between. Per the study methods: Scientists estimated how many nucleated cells there were by amplifying reference gene primers. Generated by immunoSEQ multiplex PCR, the TCRdb table keeps only in-frame clones and is missing some. The DNA gave D and trimming, while V, J and clone size come from that table. Of roughly 220,000 clones detected, around 89% appear once; the ten largest clones hold about 2.4%.

This sequence originates from a woman aged 25-40 years who had recovered from COVID-19. V and J are TRBV6-5 and TRBJ1-1; D is ambiguous. The sequenced sample consisted of PBMCs or T cells enriched from blood (not recorded which). CDR3 DNA sequence: TGTGCCAGCAGTTTTCGCGGTTCGGGGAACACTGAAGCTTTCTTT. Its translation: CASSFRGSGNTEAFF.